The rows below give T cell receptor beta chains drawn from one sample of a study of shared clonotypes between healthy human individuals. The method was immunoSEQ multiplex PCR; TCRdb's version includes in-frame clones alone and lacks a portion of them. The table records some 2.1 million clones, 95% of them present only once. The sequenced sample was naive CD4+ T cells sorted from blood. The receptors come from a man younger than 35 in good health. Each CDR3 is given with its conserved first and last residue. Each record gives: D gene, J gene, V gene, CDR3 protein. D genes are given only for firm matches.

-	TRBJ2-7	TRBV6-5	CASSSDVSSYEQYF
-	TRBJ2-2	TRBV19	CASKRASLSNTGELFF
TRBD1	TRBJ2-3	TRBV11-2	CASREQTGVDTQYF
-	TRBJ1-1	TRBV11-2	CASNRRALNTEAFF
-	TRBJ1-4	TRBV28	CASSAVGTNEKLFF
-	TRBJ1-2	TRBV29-1	CSVEIIVGGYTF
-	TRBJ2-7	TRBV19	CASTAGPGGEQYF
TRBD1	TRBJ2-1	TRBV5-1	CASSYQVWDSEPNEQFF
-	TRBJ2-5	TRBV7-7	CASSLDGPEAQYF
TRBD2	TRBJ2-7	TRBV2	CASSEQGLALSYEQYF
TRBD2	TRBJ2-3	TRBV9	CASSVGIREGRDTQYF
-	TRBJ1-5	TRBV10-3	CAISDSAAGVSNQPQHF
TRBD2	TRBJ2-7	TRBV5-4	CASSIRGVFEQYF
-	TRBJ1-6	TRBV6-5	CASSYQGNSPLHF
-	TRBJ1-2	TRBV7-9	CASSPGEERMGYGYTF
TRBD2	TRBJ2-3	TRBV5-1	CASSPGLAGGPARTDTQYF
-	TRBJ2-2	TRBV15	CATSRDWTGELFF
-	TRBJ1-3	TRBV27	CASRGQSSGNTIYF
-	TRBJ2-2	TRBV6-1	CASKSTGELFF
TRBD1	TRBJ1-4	TRBV15	CATSRVPRDRAGEKLFF
-	TRBJ2-3	TRBV5-4	CASSLATVSTDTQYF
-	TRBJ1-1	TRBV30	CAWRGRENTEAFF
TRBD1	TRBJ1-5	TRBV10-3	CAAGTGGQPQHF
-	TRBJ2-7	TRBV20-1	CSARDEYEQYF
TRBD1	TRBJ1-4	TRBV7-2	CASSLAQGSEKLFF
-	TRBJ2-7	TRBV6-1	CASSGPISYEQYF
TRBD1	TRBJ1-6	TRBV11-2	CASSGRSRDRDSPLHF
-	TRBJ2-1	TRBV20-1	CSAHGEQFF
-	TRBJ2-7	TRBV6-5	CASSSVYEQYF
-	TRBJ2-1	TRBV2	CASTSTRNGGVYNEQFF
-	TRBJ2-7	TRBV4-1	CASSPWSDSYEQYF
TRBD2	TRBJ2-3	TRBV2	CASSASEREGTDTQYF
-	TRBJ1-3	TRBV4-3	CASSQESNSGNTIYF
TRBD2	-	TRBV6-5	CASSRWTSGTNEQYF
-	TRBJ2-1	TRBV19	CASSGAWRAYEQFF
TRBD1	TRBJ1-1	TRBV28	CASYPGGPPYTEAFF
-	TRBJ1-5	TRBV27	CARNDRRGNQPQHF
TRBD1	TRBJ1-2	TRBV27	CASSAGTGGYYGYTF
-	TRBJ2-7	TRBV28	CASGGTPNYEQYF
-	TRBJ2-7	TRBV9	CASPEVLYEQYF
TRBD2	TRBJ2-2	TRBV5-1	CASSPSGSRGELFF
-	TRBJ2-3	TRBV25-1	CASSVTGTDTQYF
-	TRBJ1-3	TRBV30	CAGEPKGGAGNTIYF